This record looks at one T cell receptor beta chain sequence and its context. Its cognate antigen has yet to be identified. No clone much larger than this one lies a single base away; base qualities are absent. The library was prepared using the immunoSEQ multiplex PCR assay. For the multiplex PCR, a mixture combining 60 forward primers for TCR Vbeta segments and 13 reverse primers for TCR Jbeta segments was used. The CDR3 region of rearranged TCR beta genes was amplified from genomic DNA by a multiplex PCR assay. Amplified TCR beta libraries were sequenced as 87-base-pair reads on the Illumina HiSeq System. In the paper's pipeline: A later analysis counted tens of millions of unique TCR beta chains across the 500 to 850 repertoires, and some 11 million of these chains were shared by at least two donors. Raw reads were error-corrected and collapsed into unique sequences by a nearest-neighbor algorithm in which closely related sequences were merged to remove PCR and sequencing errors. CDR3 sequences were aligned to IMGT reference sequences to assign V, D and J gene segments. For a sequence to be retained, a match of at least six nucleotides was required to both a V gene segment and a J gene segment. Rearrangements were called productive when the CDR3 lacked stop codons and stayed in frame with V and J; all others were non-productive. CDR3 was defined according to IMGT convention as the region running from the second conserved V-encoded cysteine to the conserved J-encoded phenylalanine. In an earlier analysis of some 550 of the donors, sequences lacking an unambiguous match to a single V gene segment were excluded. An earlier analysis of approximately 590 of the donors classified V segments as functional when productive rearrangements were above 56.7% and as segregating when the standard deviation between donors was above 5%. To diagnose cytomegalovirus status from the catalog of TCR beta chain sequences, a statistical classification framework was built. A later analysis assigned V and J genes by comparing TCR nucleotide sequences with IMGT/GENE-DB human TR gene sequences. Using the TCRdist pipeline, a later analysis assigned CDR3 sequences along with most-parsimonious VDJ recombination scenarios. In a later analysis, each TCR beta chain was defined by its CDR3 amino acid sequence together with its V-gene family, and reads without a unique V-gene family were excluded. In a later analysis, around 650 highly shared, low-generation-probability nucleotide sequences were removed to address suspected cross-contamination and a sequencing artifact. For each public chain, a later analysis derived a clonal expansion index from normalized ranks of inferred template counts within each repertoire. In a later analysis, generation probabilities were computed using a VDJ recombination model fitted to out-of-frame rearrangements, and the results were checked against IGoR. In a later analysis, hypergeometric tests were used to score TCR-TCR, TCR-HLA and TCR-CMV co-occurrence, with a repertoire-size bias correction applied to TCR pairs. A later analysis estimated false discovery rates by permuting HLA or CMV assignments 20 times. In a later analysis, co-occurring TCRs were grouped using DBSCAN, with TCRdist sequence similarity added in when clustering inside HLA-allele-positive subsets. Repertoires with fewer than 30,000 or more than 120,000 public chains were left out of co-occurrence clustering, as were four to six repertoires with anomalous nucleotide sharing. Entries here come from immuneACCESS through TCRdb and include only in-frame sequences with V and J called. Some clones fail to appear in such tables; in the studies checked, an unresolved V gene covers under half of the shortfall, and the cause of the remainder is unknown. Clonal size and the V and J genes are those of that table, whereas D and trimming came from the DNA. The sample table shows about 150,000 clones, and roughly 66% are seen once. The ten most abundant clones make up 1.5% to 2% of the sample.

The CDR3, from cysteine to phenylalanine, totals 16 residues. Only the CDR3 DNA is retained, 48 bases long and in frame from the first base. Ends trimmed: V by 3 bases, J by 4 bases; bases unmatched to a gene: 6. Per the germline V gene, SGHRS is the CDR1 and YFSETQ is the CDR2. The cohort comprised some 730 healthy bone marrow donors. At the time of sampling, every cohort member was nominally healthy, though immune exposures that went unrecorded were likely present. The donor was CMV seronegative and belonged to the group of 352 seronegative cohort members. A peripheral blood sample was collected from each donor, and TCR beta sequencing was performed on peripheral blood mononuclear cells. The Qiagen DNeasy Blood Extraction Kit was used to extract genomic DNA from the blood cell samples. These data come from a study of cytomegalovirus exposure and HLA in healthy donors (dated 2017 in TCRdb). The study in broad terms: An earlier analysis of several hundred of the donors reported more than 250 Gb of sequence data and around 110 million unique TCR beta sequences from 150 million to 200 million T cells. The study was designed to test whether signatures of past pathogen exposure could be identified by cataloging public T cell receptors. Besides the first cohort of around 700 subjects, a separate validation cohort made up of roughly 130 different subjects was used. Roughly 5 DR-DQ haplotypes were treated as single units for association and clustering because of strong linkage in the cohort. About 280 gigabases of sequencing data and 70 million to 100 million unique TCR sequences made up an early release that covered approximately 650 HLA-typed donors. The number of typed donors differed by locus: roughly 620-640 for A, B, C, DRB1 and DQB1; some 500 for DQA1; 606 for DPA1; and roughly 470 for DPB1. The study combined high-throughput TCR immunosequencing, statistical association of individual TCRs with disease status, and machine learning to predict cytomegalovirus infection status. On average, 235,054 unique TCR beta nucleotide sequences were sequenced per donor among some 430 genotyped donors of the cohort, with roughly 18% of those sequences being non-productive. Genome-wide SNP genotypes for about 60% of the roughly 700 donors were used in a later genetic analysis, which treated that subset as a discovery cohort. HLA typing covered class I and class II loci at four-digit resolution. An earlier analysis of several hundred of the donors applied high-throughput TCR beta sequencing to assess whether each TCR beta V gene segment acted as functional or pseudogenic. The T cell repertoires of 670 or so subjects were profiled by immunosequencing and related to cytomegalovirus serostatus. In the later analysis, no new phenotypic data were used to find candidate immune exposures; instead, reliance was placed on TCR beta sequences and their occurrence across donors. Donor age, sex, ethnicity and CMV serostatus were collected together with the repertoire data. Every discovery cohort repertoire had been produced on one sequencing platform. Of the roughly 400 genotyped donors, roughly 80% fell in the genetic ancestry cluster associated with self-reported Caucasian donors. To study patterns of TCR occurrence, a later analysis re-analyzed previously published TCR beta repertoires from 600 to 750 donors and added high-resolution HLA genotyping. Points the paper makes about the study in general: Presence/absence analyses assumed roughly uniform sequencing depth across donors, an assumption that may not hold. A later analysis found that HLA-associated TCR beta chains were more clonally expanded and had lower generation probabilities than equally common non-associated chains. Seventeen rarely observed V segments, including chromosome 9 orphons, were excluded from the earlier analysis of approximately 600 of the donors because counts were too low. Compared with the approximately 700-donor mean, donors in an Asian-associated ancestry cluster had fewer N-insertions in productive TCRs, according to a later genetic analysis. Correlated functional status among segregating V segments might reflect linkage disequilibrium, but an unknown experimental factor could not be ruled out. Across donors, most TCR sequences were observed very rarely, whereas some public TCRs were present in many individuals. Some IMGT-functional V segments, including TRBV6-2 and TRBV6-3, could not be told apart with the 87-base-pair reads, so those segments were excluded. According to a later analysis, parvovirus B19, influenza, CMV and Epstein-Barr virus appeared linked to several top co-occurrence clusters. A later analysis associated around 16,000 TCR beta sequences with specific HLA alleles at a false discovery rate of 0.05. When HLA alleles, especially DR and DQ, strongly co-occurred, TCR associations were difficult to assign to individual alleles. A cluster of highly shared sequence variants was judged likely to be a technical artifact of the sequencing pipeline. Cytomegalovirus status was reported to be diagnosed by the classifier with high specificity and sensitivity in both the original and validation cohorts. The cohort was sequenced for TCR beta chains only, and without alpha or paired-chain data the features that could be detected were limited. According to a later analysis, most CMV-associated TCR beta chains appeared to be HLA-restricted, and the HLA associations seemed to be driven largely by CMV exposure. A further reported finding was that TCR beta sequences accurately predicted the HLA-A and HLA-B alleles for most subjects in the first cohort. A few of the identified cytomegalovirus-associated TCR beta chains were confirmed in vitro to be specific for cytomegalovirus antigens. Because HLA typing was unavailable for some donors at each locus, only the typed subset was used in association tests. Immune exposure information for the cohort was limited to CMV serostatus. An association between a missense DCLRE1C variant and V-gene and J-gene trimming of TCR beta chains was found in a later genetic analysis and replicated in an independent cohort. The study listed 170 or so TCR beta chains as associated with cytomegalovirus. In a later analysis, TCR association rates were found to vary across HLA loci, with the most associated TCRs seen for DRB1 alleles and the fewest for HLA-C alleles. Broadly in line with IMGT annotations, most TCR beta V segments showed up in productive rearrangements about 90% or about 30% of the time in an earlier analysis of a few hundred of the donors. The authors suggested that the approach could potentially be extended to other disease states and immunological phenotypes.

The sample consisted of PBMCs. Here the chain combines TRBV5-1 and TRBJ2-2; TRBD2 agrees with 10 junctional bases. The receptor's source is a woman younger than 35 in good health and CMV-seronegative. The nucleotides read TGCGCCAGCAGCTGGAGCGGGGGGGCCTCCACCGGGGAGCTGTTTTTT. Protein translation: CASSWSGGASTGELFF.